This T cell receptor (beta chain) was found in a study of T cell responses to AZD1222 COVID-19 vaccine. The overall study: Second doses that came at about 4 or about 12 weeks were put together. Study-level findings and limits: Donors were largely white British and mainly female; clonal diversity was possibly underestimated. Of the AZD1222 recipients, only 5 to 7 were seropositive at baseline.

Sequencing was performed with immunoSEQ multiplex PCR; in TCRdb, only in-frame clones are kept and a portion is missing. The table lists 95,000 to 150,000 clones, over 75% of them singletons. The germline gives CDR1 SNHLY, CDR2 FYNNEI. V dropped 5 bases and J dropped 4 bases, with 18 bases sitting between them. CDR3 length equals 16 residues. Note on this clone: Its antigen is unidentified.

The gene calls are TRBV2 and TRBJ1-5; D is possibly TRBD1 (5 bases). This receptor was taken from an adult in good health. The specimen comprised peripheral blood, sampled on day 0 of AZD1222 vaccination. The CDR3 region is CASSKDSFLGNQPQHF. The CDR3 coding sequence is TGTGCCAGCAGTAAAGACAGCTTCTTAGGGAATCAGCCCCAGCATTTT.